This TCR beta chain derives from a study of cytomegalovirus exposure and HLA in healthy donors (TCRdb year 2017). Study-level background: According to an earlier analysis of 550 to 750 of the donors, about 180 million T cells yielded over 100 million unique TCR beta sequences and roughly 280 Gb of sequence data. An early release that covered 500 to 800 HLA-typed donors contained 300 to 350 gigabases of sequencing data and tens of millions of unique TCR sequences. Of the roughly 400 genotyped donors, 65% to 90% fell in the genetic ancestry cluster associated with self-reported Caucasian donors. The study was designed to test whether signatures of past pathogen exposure could be identified by cataloging public T cell receptors. The study profiled the T cell repertoires of 666 subjects by immunosequencing and related them to cytomegalovirus serostatus. A separate validation cohort of some 130 different subjects was used in addition to the roughly 700-subject first cohort. High-throughput TCR immunosequencing, statistical association of individual TCRs with disease status, and machine learning were combined to predict cytomegalovirus infection status. In a later analysis, previously published TCR beta repertoires from 550 to 700 donors were re-analyzed and high-resolution HLA genotyping was added so that TCR occurrence patterns could be studied. Rather than using new phenotypic data, the later analysis identified candidate immune exposures from TCR beta sequences and from how often those sequences occurred across donors. An earlier analysis of approximately 640 of the donors applied high-throughput TCR beta sequencing to assess whether each TCR beta V gene segment acted as functional or pseudogenic. Donor age, sex, ethnicity and CMV serostatus were compiled alongside the repertoire data. Genome-wide SNP genotypes for about 60% of the roughly 670 donors were used in a later genetic analysis, which treated that subset as a discovery cohort. Every discovery cohort repertoire had been produced on one sequencing platform. Class I and class II HLA loci were covered by the typing at four-digit resolution. The number of typed donors differed by locus: about 620-640 for A, B, C, DRB1 and DQB1; 500 to 550 for DQA1; fewer than 610 for DPA1; and 450 to 480 for DPB1. A handful of DR-DQ haplotypes were handled as single units for association and clustering because linkage in the cohort was strong. On average, about 240,000 unique TCR beta nucleotide sequences were sequenced per donor among some 430 genotyped donors of the cohort, with roughly 18% of those sequences being non-productive. The study at large found these results: CMV serostatus was the only immune exposure information available for the cohort. In a later analysis, HLA-associated TCR beta chains showed more clonal expansion and lower generation probabilities than non-associated chains that were equally common. The cohort was sequenced for TCR beta chains only, and without alpha or paired-chain data the features that could be detected were limited. A few of the identified cytomegalovirus-associated TCR beta chains were confirmed in vitro to be specific for cytomegalovirus antigens. Specific HLA alleles were associated with 16,951 TCR beta sequences at a false discovery rate of 0.05 in a later analysis. The study gave a list of 150 to 200 TCR beta chains associated with cytomegalovirus. Roughly uniform sequencing depth across donors was assumed in presence/absence analyses, although this assumption may not hold. The 87-base-pair reads could not distinguish some IMGT-functional V segments, including TRBV6-2 and TRBV6-3, so those segments were excluded. Most TCR sequences were seen in very few donors, while some public TCRs were found in many individuals. In both the original and validation cohorts, the classifier was reported to diagnose cytomegalovirus status with high specificity and sensitivity. In an earlier analysis of fewer than 750 of the donors, most TCR beta V segments were observed in productive rearrangements about 90% or about 30% of the time, broadly matching IMGT annotations. A further reported finding was that TCR beta sequences accurately predicted the HLA-A and HLA-B alleles for most subjects in the first cohort. Assigning TCR associations to individual alleles was difficult when HLA alleles, especially DR and DQ, strongly co-occurred. Correlated functional status among segregating V segments might be attributable to linkage disequilibrium, but an unknown experimental factor could not be ruled out. According to the authors, the approach could potentially be generalized to other disease states and immunological phenotypes. Because HLA typing was missing for some donors at each locus, association tests included only the typed subset. A later genetic analysis reported fewer N-insertions in productive TCRs among donors in an Asian-associated ancestry cluster than the approximately 670-donor mean. An association between a missense DCLRE1C variant and V-gene and J-gene trimming of TCR beta chains was found in a later genetic analysis and replicated in an independent cohort. In a later analysis, several top co-occurrence clusters were reported to appear linked to parvovirus B19, influenza, CMV and Epstein-Barr virus. In a later analysis, most CMV-associated TCR beta chains were found to appear HLA-restricted, with HLA associations seemingly driven largely by CMV exposure. In a later analysis, TCR association rates were found to vary across HLA loci, with the most associated TCRs seen for DRB1 alleles and the fewest for HLA-C alleles. A cluster of highly shared sequence variants was judged likely to represent a technical artifact of the sequencing pipeline. The earlier analysis of 587 of the donors excluded approximately 15 rarely observed V segments, including chromosome 9 orphons, because counts were too low.

The CDR1 and CDR2 encoded by the germline V gene are MDHEN and SYDVKM. V is pruned by 3 bases and J by 6 bases, leaving 12 bases of the junction without a gene match. The CDR3 has 17 amino acids, counting the end cysteine and phenylalanine. Only the CDR3 DNA is retained, 51 bases long and in frame from the first base. The library was built by means of the immunoSEQ multiplex PCR assay. For the multiplex PCR, a mixture combining 60 forward primers for TCR Vbeta segments and 13 reverse primers for TCR Jbeta segments was used. The CDR3 region of rearranged TCR beta genes was amplified from genomic DNA by a multiplex PCR assay. The Illumina HiSeq System was used to sequence the amplified TCR beta libraries as 87-base-pair reads. In the authors' own workflow: A later analysis tallied around 80 million unique TCR beta chains across the 700 or so repertoires, and approximately 12 million of those chains were shared by two or more donors. Raw reads were error-corrected and collapsed into unique sequences by a nearest-neighbor algorithm in which closely related sequences were merged to remove PCR and sequencing errors. To assign V, D and J gene segments, CDR3 sequences were aligned to IMGT reference sequences. Each retained sequence needed at least a six-nucleotide match to both a V gene segment and a J gene segment. A rearrangement counted as productive if the CDR3 had no stop codons and remained in frame with V and J, and every other rearrangement counted as non-productive. Following IMGT convention, CDR3 was defined as the stretch from the second conserved V-encoded cysteine to the conserved J-encoded phenylalanine. Sequences without an unambiguous match to a single V gene segment were excluded from the earlier analysis of about 600 of the donors. In an earlier analysis of 587 of the donors, V segments were called functional above 56.7% productive rearrangements and were called segregating when the between-donor standard deviation exceeded 5%. A statistical classification framework was built to diagnose cytomegalovirus status from the catalog of TCR beta chain sequences. In a later analysis, V and J genes were assigned by comparing TCR nucleotide sequences against IMGT/GENE-DB human TR gene sequences. Using the TCRdist pipeline, a later analysis assigned CDR3 sequences along with most-parsimonious VDJ recombination scenarios. In a later analysis, every TCR beta chain was defined by the combination of its CDR3 amino acid sequence and its V-gene family, and reads without a unique V-gene family were dropped. In a later analysis, approximately 640 highly shared, low-generation-probability nucleotide sequences were removed to address suspected cross-contamination and a sequencing artifact. In a later analysis, a clonal expansion index was calculated for each public chain from normalized within-repertoire ranks of inferred template counts. In a later analysis, generation probabilities were computed using a VDJ recombination model fitted to out-of-frame rearrangements, and the results were checked against IGoR. Hypergeometric tests were used in a later analysis to score TCR-TCR, TCR-HLA and TCR-CMV co-occurrence, with a repertoire-size bias correction applied to the TCR pairs. In a later analysis, false discovery rates were estimated by permuting HLA or CMV assignments 20 times. A later analysis grouped co-occurring TCRs with DBSCAN, adding TCRdist sequence similarity when clustering within HLA-allele-positive subsets. Co-occurrence clustering excluded repertoires with fewer than 30,000 or more than 120,000 public chains, plus five with anomalous nucleotide sharing. Here the immuneACCESS table is served through TCRdb, limited to in-frame sequences with V and J called. Missing clones are a known gap in these copies; in checked studies unresolved V genes cover under half, and the rest lacks a known reason. V, J and clone size reflect that table, while D and trimming were determined from the DNA. The sample table shows 60,000 to 80,000 clones, and more than 75% are seen once. The ten largest clones represent 3% of the sample.

A note on this clone: There is no known antigen for this receptor. The sample holds no much larger clone one base away, and base qualities are not on file.

The cohort comprised fewer than 700 healthy bone marrow donors. At the time of sampling, every cohort member was nominally healthy, though immune exposures that went unrecorded were likely present. The donor was CMV seropositive and was included in the group of approximately 310 seropositive cohort members. Each donor provided a peripheral blood sample, and peripheral blood mononuclear cells were used for TCR beta sequencing. Genomic DNA extraction from the blood cell samples was performed with the Qiagen DNeasy Blood Extraction Kit. The receptor's source is a girl aged 5-17 years in good health and CMV-seropositive. The sequenced sample consisted of PBMCs. The chain was built from TRBV28 and TRBJ1-2; a stretch of 11 junction bases matches TRBD1. The CDR3 amino acid sequence is: CASSFGTGGGLSNGYTF. DNA sequence: TGTGCCAGCAGTTTTGGGACAGGGGGAGGGCTATCGAATGGCTACACCTTC.